Below are 9 T cell receptor beta chains sequenced from a single sample in a study of control samples from healthy donors and cancer patients. The protocol was immunoSEQ multiplex PCR, while the TCRdb copy is restricted to in-frame clones and leaves out a portion. The repertoire holds 70,000 to 95,000 clones, with roughly 86% as singletons. Sequenced sample: blood. The receptors were gathered from a man in his fifties in good health.

V usage is TRBV15 and J usage is TRBJ2-1, with D unresolved. The germline gives CDR1 LNHNV, CDR2 YYDKDF (reference sequence). Trimming took 3 bases from V and 4 from J, leaving 10 bases between them. The CDR3 has 14 residues. The CDR3 DNA is TGTGCCACCAGCAGTGAAGACTTGTACAATGAGCAGTTCTTC. It codes for CATSSEDLYNEQFF.

The chain joins TRBV6-6 to TRBJ1-1, with 7 bases lining up with TRBD1. CDR1 and CDR2 (germline): MNHNY, SVGAGI (reference sequence). The CDR3 has 17 residues. Trimming removed 5 bases from V and 0 bases from J; junction bases left unmatched: 12. CDR3 in DNA: TGTGCCAGCAGTCACGACAGGGAGGGGGGCATGAACACTGAAGCTTTCTTT. It specifies CASSHDREGGMNTEAFF.

The chain is built from TRBV29-1 and TRBJ2-1, with D unclear. The CDR3 has 10 amino acids. CDR1 is SQVTM, CDR2 ANQGSEA, per germline. V shed 1 base and J shed 15 bases, with 10 bases lying between them. Written as DNA, the CDR3 is TGCAGCGTTGAAGCCCCCTTGCTGTTCTTC. It translates to CSVEAPLLFF.

This sequence joins TRBV27 and TRBJ2-2; the D is unclear. V lost 1 base and J 7 bases, leaving 10 bases between the germline ends. Looked up from germline, CDR1 is MNHEY and CDR2 is SMNVEV (reference sequence). This CDR3 has 14 residues. In DNA form, the CDR3 reads TGTGCCAGCAGTTTATTACTATCCCTCGGGGAGCTGTTTTTT. This encodes CASSLLLSLGELFF.

The rearrangement joins TRBV7-2 to TRBJ1-2; D gene uncertain. The CDR3 has 13 residues. Per germline, CDR1 SGHTA and CDR2 FQGNSA. Trimming took 5 bases from V and 4 from J, leaving 11 bases between them. CDR3 residues: CASSPSGPYGYTF. CDR3 nucleotide sequence: TGTGCCAGCAGCCCATCAGGACCCTATGGCTACACCTTC.

The rearrangement links TRBV27 to TRBJ1-1; D is possibly TRBD1 (5 bases). The CDR3 is 16 residues long. Germline V gene lookup returns CDR1 MNHEY and CDR2 SMNVEV (reference sequence). The V gene lost 5 bases and the J gene lost 0 bases, with 16 bases spanning the gap. CDR3: CASSAKPRALNTEAFF. In DNA form, the CDR3 reads TGTGCCAGCAGTGCGAAACCCAGGGCTTTGAACACTGAAGCTTTCTTT.

The chain carries TRBV29-1 and TRBJ2-3; no clear D gene. V was pared by 6 bases and J by 1 base, with 11 bases between. This CDR3 contains 13 residues. In germline, CDR1 is SQVTM, CDR2 ANQGSEA. The CDR3 region is CSVPNTRTDTQYF. The CDR3 region has the DNA TGCAGCGTCCCTAACACGCGCACAGATACGCAGTATTTT.

This chain links TRBV20-1 with TRBJ1-2; D gene uncertain. This CDR3 has 11 amino acids. Trimming took 6 bases from V and 10 from J, leaving 15 bases between them. Germline V gene data show CDR1 as DFQATT and CDR2 as SNEGSKA (reference sequence). The CDR3 loop reads CSAGKTVDYTF. In nucleotides, the CDR3 is TGCAGTGCCGGGAAGACTGTGGACTACACCTTC.

CDR3 in amino acids: CASRDWHSYEQYF. As DNA, the CDR3 is TGTGCCAGCCGGGACTGGCACTCCTACGAGCAGTACTTC. The chain uses TRBV2 and TRBJ2-7; maybe TRBD2 (6 bases). This CDR3 comprises 13 residues. Trimming cost V 8 bases and J 0 bases, with 11 bases left between them. The germline V gene encodes CDR1 SNHLY and CDR2 FYNNEI.